This T cell receptor beta chain is drawn from a study of blood T cell repertoires in COVID-19. The overall study: Acute and convalescent COVID-19 samples came from the United States, Italy and Spain.

The CDR3 contains 15 residues. The germline V gene encodes CDR1 SGHKS and CDR2 YYEKEE (reference sequence). V shed 4 bases and J 4 bases; nucleotides not matched to a gene: 10. Methods used by the authors: Amplification from reference gene primers served as the basis for estimated nucleated cell counts. Libraries were prepared by immunoSEQ multiplex PCR; TCRdb keeps only in-frame clonotypes and omits some of them. Clone size and the V and J calls come from that table; the DNA yielded D and trimming. The sample holds tens of thousands of clones, about 86% seen once. This chain connects TRBV5-5 to TRBJ1-1; 7 bases are a match to TRBD1. The sequenced sample consisted of peripheral blood. The TCR comes from a man aged 70 or older with acute or convalescent COVID-19. CDR3 in amino acids: CASSLNRQGGTEAFF. The DNA for the CDR3 is TGTGCCAGCAGCCTAAACCGACAGGGAGGCACTGAAGCTTTCTTT.